This T cell receptor (beta chain) was sequenced during a study of T cell responses to AZD1222 COVID-19 vaccine. The CDR3 spans 14 residues. Per germline, CDR1 SGHAT and CDR2 FQNNGV. The V end lost 5 bases, the J end lost 0 bases, and 8 bases lay between the germline ends. Repertoires were generated with immunoSEQ multiplex PCR, while TCRdb's copy carries only in-frame clones and drops some. Seen here are some 150,000 clones, about 91% observed once, and the top ten hold about 4%. A remark on this clone: Its antigen is as yet unknown.

Points from the study as a whole: Sampling that yielded the repertoires occurred only after the peak T cell response. Females outnumbered males among donors, who were mostly white British; clonal diversity was possibly underestimated. Seropositive status at baseline applied to only a handful of AZD1222 recipients. Along spike, vaccine-associated CD4 TCRs were found throughout, with dominance at 160-218 and 743-854.

J is TRBJ1-3 and V is TRBV11-2; D is unresolved. The clonotype originates from an adult in good health. This sample comprised peripheral blood, obtained on day 0 of MenACWY control vaccination. CDR3 sequence: CASSGGFSGNTIYF. As DNA, the CDR3 is TGTGCCAGCAGCGGCGGGTTCTCTGGAAACACCATATATTTT.